The 17 T cell receptor beta chains presented below share a single source sample, sequenced in a study of shared clonotypes between healthy human individuals. This table comes from immunoSEQ multiplex PCR, and its TCRdb copy is limited to in-frame clones, with some not included. The sample has some 320,000 clones, roughly 91% seen once. The specimen was memory CD8+ T cells sorted from blood. This sample's subset: CD45RO+ cells pooled with CCR7-negative TemRA cells. Receptors originate from a man between 18 and 29 years old in good health.

CDR3 residues: CASSQGKVGHPYEQYF. The CDR3 coding sequence is TGCGCCAGCAGCCAAGGCAAAGTGGGACACCCCTACGAGCAGTACTTC. V usage is TRBV4-1 and J usage is TRBJ2-7, with D perhaps matching TRBD1 (6 bases). This CDR3 comprises 16 residues. CDR1 MGHRA and CDR2 YSYEKL come from the germline V gene. The germline V and J ends were trimmed by 1 base and 2 bases, with 15 bases remaining between them.

The gene calls are TRBV7-8 and TRBJ2-7; 12 nucleotides agree with TRBD2. V dropped 3 bases and J dropped 5; count of bases not matched to a gene: 20. The CDR3 runs 20 residues. Germline V lookup: CDR1 SGHVS, CDR2 FQNEAQ. The CDR3 region is CASSLPTRTSGTFSPHEQYF. DNA for the CDR3: TGTGCCAGCAGCTTGCCGACTAGGACTAGCGGGACTTTCAGTCCGCACGAGCAGTACTTC.

The chain is built from TRBV19 and TRBJ1-1; 7 nucleotides align to TRBD1. Germline loops: CDR1 LNHDA, CDR2 SQIVND (reference sequence). V lost 0 bases and J lost 10; bases outside the gene matches: 11. The CDR3 runs to 15 residues. CDR3 coding DNA: TGTGCCAGTAGTATAGATCCGGGACAGACCTTTGGAGCTTTCTTT. It specifies CASSIDPGQTFGAFF.

This chain uses TRBV7-6 with TRBJ1-2, with 9 nucleotides matching TRBD1. The CDR3 is made up of 17 amino acids. Germline loops: CDR1 SGHVS, CDR2 FNYEAQ. The V and J ends lost 5 bases and 7 bases, in that order; junction bases with no gene match: 17. The CDR3 coding sequence is TGTGCCAGCAGCCCCTCAACCAACAGGGGGCGCCAGGTTGGCTACACCTTC. It yields the protein CASSPSTNRGRQVGYTF.

CDR3 nucleotides: TGTGCCAGTAGTTCGGAGGCTTCCTACGAGCAGTACTTC. Its translation is CASSSEASYEQYF. J is TRBJ2-7 and V is TRBV19, with a tentative D call TRBD2 (5 bases). Germline V CDR1 and CDR2: LNHDA, SQIVND (reference sequence). CDR3 length: 13 residues. V was trimmed by 5 bases and J by 1 base, leaving 9 bases between them.

The V call is TRBV6-5, the J call TRBJ1-2; D might be TRBD1 (6 bases). Germline CDR1 MNHEY, CDR2 SVGAGI. This CDR3 has 15 residues. V was pared by 6 bases and J by 3 bases, with 17 bases between. CDR3 nucleotide sequence: TGTGCCAGCAGATTACAGGGATCCAATTACTATGGCTACACCTTC. Translating gives CASRLQGSNYYGYTF.

The chain joins TRBV4-3 to TRBJ1-6; maybe TRBD1 (5 bases). V was shortened by 3 bases and J by 13 bases, with 16 bases between the two germline ends. Germline assignment: CDR1 LGHNA and CDR2 YSLEER. The CDR3 runs to 14 residues. DNA for the CDR3: TGCGCCAGCAGCCAGGGGCTCGGATTTATCCCCCTCCACTTT. This sequence encodes CASSQGLGFIPLHF.

CDR3 nucleotides: TGTGCCTGGAGTGGACGCGGGACAGGGTATGGCTACACCTTC. Amino acid sequence: CAWSGRGTGYGYTF. The chain links TRBV30 to TRBJ1-2; 9 bases are a match to TRBD1. The ends lost 1 base at V and 5 bases at J; junction bases unmatched: 5. Germline CDR1 is GTSNPN and CDR2 is SVGIG (reference sequence). CDR3 length: 14 amino acids.

This chain uses TRBV14 with TRBJ2-7, with D possibly TRBD1 on 6 matching bases. V gave up 2 bases and J gave up 3 bases, with 20 bases separating them. Per germline, CDR1 SGHDN and CDR2 FVKESK. CDR3 size: 17 residues. As DNA, the CDR3 is TGTGCCAGCAGCCAAAGAGGCAGGGGCTTGATCTTCTACGAGCAGTACTTC. Protein product: CASSQRGRGLIFYEQYF.

The V call is TRBV2, the J call TRBJ2-1, with D perhaps TRBD1 (5 bases). The germline V and J ends were trimmed by 2 bases and 6 bases, with 14 bases remaining between them. The CDR3 loop spans 15 amino acids. CDR1 and CDR2 (germline): SNHLY, FYNNEI. The CDR3 DNA sequence: TGTGCCAGCAGTGAACATGTGGCAGGGCCCAATGAGCAGTTCTTC. Translation gives CASSEHVAGPNEQFF.

Written as DNA, the CDR3 is TGTGCCACCAGTGAGGGTCTAGGGTCCTACGAGCAGTACTTC. As protein: CATSEGLGSYEQYF. This chain connects TRBV15 to TRBJ2-7; TRBD2 is a possible D gene (5 bases). The CDR3 contains 14 residues. Germline V gene data show CDR1 as LNHNV and CDR2 as YYDKDF (reference sequence). Deletions cut 6 bases from V and 1 base from J, with 13 bases between.

V and J are TRBV6-5 and TRBJ2-7, with 9 nucleotides matching TRBD1. In germline, CDR1 is MNHEY, CDR2 SVGAGI. The CDR3 is made up of 14 amino acids. V lost 6 bases to trimming and J lost 5 bases; unmatched junction nucleotides: 8. For the CDR3, the DNA is TGTGCCAGCAGCCGGGGACAGGGCGTCAACGAGCAGTACTTC. Amino acid sequence: CASSRGQGVNEQYF.

The chain employs TRBV6-1 and TRBJ2-7; 10 nucleotides align to TRBD1. Per the germline V gene, CDR1 is MNHNS and CDR2 is SASEGT. The V and J ends lost 4 bases and 7 bases, in that order; junction bases with no gene match: 7. The CDR3 consists of 14 residues. The CDR3 is CASSGPGQGNEQYF. CDR3 DNA sequence: TGTGCCAGCAGTGGGCCGGGACAGGGGAATGAGCAGTACTTC.

V is TRBV5-4 and J is TRBJ2-7, with unresolved D. This CDR3 spans 13 amino acids. Germline CDR1 SGHNT, CDR2 YYREEE (reference sequence). The V end was cut by 3 bases, the J end by 3 bases, with 10 bases between. CDR3 residues: CASSSSPHYEQYF. CDR3 nucleotides: TGTGCCAGCAGCTCCTCCCCACACTACGAGCAGTACTTC.

The V call is TRBV4-2, the J call TRBJ1-5; D gene unclear. The CDR3 is 16 amino acids. V dropped 0 bases and J dropped 1 base, with 10 bases sitting between them. Looked up from germline, CDR1 is LGHNA and CDR2 is YNFKEQ. CDR3 nucleotides: TGTGCCAGCAGCCAAGATAAGGGAACCAGCAATCAGCCCCAGCATTTT. This encodes CASSQDKGTSNQPQHF.

The gene calls are TRBV5-4 and TRBJ2-7; 7 bases match TRBD1. Germline V lookup: CDR1 SGHNT, CDR2 YYREEE (reference sequence). V lost 4 bases, J lost 6 bases, and 10 bases stayed unmatched. The CDR3 has 14 amino acids. CDR3 sequence: CASSENRGKGEQYF. CDR3 coding DNA: TGTGCCAGCAGCGAAAACAGGGGCAAGGGCGAGCAGTACTTC.

J is TRBJ2-5 and V is TRBV5-6; D not resolved. In germline, CDR1 is SGHDT, CDR2 YYEEEE. Trimming cost V 4 bases and J 7 bases, with 11 bases left between them. The CDR3 is 12 residues long. CDR3 region: CASSQDPGTQYF. DNA for the CDR3: TGTGCCAGCAGCCAGGATCCGGGGACCCAGTACTTC.